Listed below are T cell receptor beta chains from one sample, sequenced in a study of CD8 T cells in Susac syndrome. Each CDR3 protein gets one entry after TCRdb re-called the immunoSEQ multiplex PCR reads with MiXCR. Among about 250,000 distinct CDR3 sequences listed, about 94% were seen once. The sequencing input was CD4+ T cells from PBMCs. Receptors originate from a human donor with multiple sclerosis. Each CDR3 is given with its conserved first and last residue. A D gene is named only where the DNA matches it firmly. Where a row states a size, it is once, few, many or the class of an expanded clone; other rows omit it.

J: TRBJ1-5; V: TRBV12-3/TRBV12-4; size: NA; D: NA; length: 15; DNA: TGTGCCAGCAGTTCCGGACATCAGGGCAATCAGCCCCAGCATTTT; CDR3: CASSSGHQGNQPQHF
J: TRBJ2-3; V: TRBV7-2; size: NA; D: TRBD2; length: 16; DNA: TGTGCCAGCAGCCAAAGAGCGGGGGGGAGCACAGATACGCAGTATTTT; CDR3: CASSQRAGGSTDTQYF
J: TRBJ2-5; V: TRBV5-1; size: few; D: NA; length: 14; DNA: TGCGCCAGCAGCGTAGCGCCGCCGAGTGAGACCCAGTACTTC; CDR3: CASSVAPPSETQYF
J: TRBJ2-6; V: TRBV19; size: few; D: TRBD2; length: 17; DNA: TGTGCCAGTAGTATTGGCGGGAGACTCTCTGGGGCCAACGTCCTGACTTTC; CDR3: CASSIGGRLSGANVLTF
J: TRBJ2-2; V: TRBV5-1; size: NA; D: TRBD2; length: 19; DNA: TGCGCCAGCAGCCCGATGGGGACTAGCGGGGGCCCGAACACCGGGGAGCTGTTTTTT; CDR3: CASSPMGTSGGPNTGELFF
J: TRBJ2-4; V: TRBV23-1; size: once; D: NA; length: 19; DNA: TGCGCCAGCAGTCAAGAAGGGATAGGGACAATCCTTGGCAAAAACATTCAGTACTTC; CDR3: CASSQEGIGTILGKNIQYF
J: TRBJ1-5; V: TRBV19; size: NA; D: NA; length: 12; DNA: TGTGCCAGTAGTATAGTCGATCAGCCCCAGCATTTT; CDR3: CASSIVDQPQHF
J: TRBJ1-5; V: TRBV28; size: NA; D: TRBD1; length: 14; DNA: TGTGCCAGCAGTCTGGGACAGACTAATCAGCCCCAGCATTTT; CDR3: CASSLGQTNQPQHF
J: TRBJ2-7; V: TRBV28; size: NA; D: NA; length: 11; DNA: TGTGCCAGCAGAGACAGCTACGAGCAGTACTTC; CDR3: CASRDSYEQYF
J: TRBJ2-2; V: TRBV19; size: NA; D: NA; length: 14; DNA: TGTGCCAGTAGTATGACTCCGAGCACCGGGGAGCTGTTTTTT; CDR3: CASSMTPSTGELFF
J: TRBJ2-1; V: TRBV18; size: NA; D: NA; length: 13; DNA: TGTGCCAGCTCACCAAGTGGCGGTATGACTCCGTTCTTC; CDR3: CASSPSGGMTPFF
J: TRBJ1-2; V: TRBV29-1; size: NA; D: NA; length: 13; DNA: TGCAGCGTTGTCAGGGGCTGGGACTATGGCTACACCTTC; CDR3: CSVVRGWDYGYTF
J: TRBJ1-5; V: TRBV12-3/TRBV12-4; size: NA; D: NA; length: 14; DNA: TGTGCCAGCAGTTTTTCGGGGCGGGATCAGCCCCAGCATTTT; CDR3: CASSFSGRDQPQHF
J: TRBJ2-2; V: TRBV4-1; size: NA; D: NA; length: 14; DNA: TGCGCCAGCAGCCAAGGGGACGGGACCGGGGAGCTGTTTTTT; CDR3: CASSQGDGTGELFF
J: TRBJ2-5; V: TRBV9; size: NA; D: NA; length: 14; DNA: TGTGCCAGCAGCGTAGCTAGCGCAGGAGAGACCCAGTACTTC; CDR3: CASSVASAGETQYF
J: TRBJ2-3; V: TRBV27; size: NA; D: TRBD1; length: 13; DNA: TGTGCCAGCAGCACGGGACAGGGGGCTACGCAGTATTTT; CDR3: CASSTGQGATQYF
J: TRBJ1-3; V: TRBV4-1; size: NA; D: NA; length: 16; DNA: TGCGCCAGCAGCCAGGGGCTCAAGTTCTACGGAAACACCATATATTTT; CDR3: CASSQGLKFYGNTIYF
J: TRBJ2-2; V: TRBV5-1; size: NA; D: TRBD2; length: 16; DNA: TGCGCCAGCAGGCTTTCGACTAGCGGGAACACCGGGGAGCTGTTTTTT; CDR3: CASRLSTSGNTGELFF
J: TRBJ1-2; V: TRBV2; size: NA; D: TRBD1; length: 14; DNA: TGTGCCAGCAGTACCGACAGGGACCACTATGGCTACACCTTC; CDR3: CASSTDRDHYGYTF
J: TRBJ2-7; V: TRBV6-1; size: NA; D: NA; length: 12; DNA: TGTGCCAGCGGCAGGTTCTCCTACGAGCAGTACTTC; CDR3: CASGRFSYEQYF
J: TRBJ2-7; V: TRBV15; size: few; D: NA; length: 15; DNA: TGTGCCACCAGCAGAGGTGGGGGGCAGGGGATCGAGCAGTACTTC; CDR3: CATSRGGGQGIEQYF
J: TRBJ2-1; V: TRBV12-3/TRBV12-4; size: NA; D: TRBD2; length: 14; DNA: TGTGCCAGCGCACTAGCGGGATATTCCAATGAGCAGTTCTTC; CDR3: CASALAGYSNEQFF
J: TRBJ2-7; V: TRBV2; size: NA; D: TRBD1; length: 16; DNA: TGTGCCAGCAGTGCCCCGACAGGGGGCATGCACTACGAGCAGTACTTC; CDR3: CASSAPTGGMHYEQYF
J: TRBJ2-3; V: TRBV10-3; size: NA; D: NA; length: 14; DNA: TGTGCCATCAGCGGGACTTCGCATACAGATACGCAGTATTTT; CDR3: CAISGTSHTDTQYF
J: TRBJ2-3; V: TRBV7-2; size: NA; D: NA; length: 12; DNA: TGTGCCAGCAGGGCTATAATCGATACGCAGTATTTT; CDR3: CASRAIIDTQYF
J: TRBJ1-1; V: TRBV5-1; size: NA; D: NA; length: 16; DNA: TGCGCCAGCAGCTTGGGGAAGGGGCCAATGAACACTGAAGCTTTCTTT; CDR3: CASSLGKGPMNTEAFF
J: TRBJ2-6; V: TRBV6-1; size: once; D: NA; length: 16; DNA: TGTGCCAGCAGCGTGACACCGAGCTCTGGGGCCAACGTCCTGACTTTC; CDR3: CASSVTPSSGANVLTF
J: TRBJ2-3; V: TRBV7-3; size: few; D: NA; length: 14; DNA: TGTGCCAGCAGCCCTGGTTTTAGCACAGATACGCAGTATTTT; CDR3: CASSPGFSTDTQYF
J: TRBJ2-7; V: TRBV7-9; size: NA; D: TRBD2; length: 18; DNA: TGTGCCAGCAGCTTACCTTGGGGGACTAGCGGGGGGACCTACGAGCAGTACTTC; CDR3: CASSLPWGTSGGTYEQYF
J: TRBJ2-2; V: TRBV24-1; size: once; D: NA; length: 18; DNA: TGTGCCACCAGTGACCCGACAGGCCCAATGGCGAACACCGGGGAGCTGTTTTTT; CDR3: CATSDPTGPMANTGELFF
J: TRBJ1-1; V: TRBV14; size: NA; D: NA; length: 13; DNA: TGTGCCAGCAGCCGGAGTCAGTGGACTGAAGCTTTCTTT; CDR3: CASSRSQWTEAFF
J: TRBJ2-3; V: TRBV12-3/TRBV12-4; size: once; D: TRBD1; length: 14; DNA: TGTGCCAGCAGCCCCGGACAGGGTCCAGATACGCAGTATTTT; CDR3: CASSPGQGPDTQYF
J: TRBJ1-1; V: TRBV2; size: NA; D: NA; length: 12; DNA: TGTGCCAGCAGTGAAGATGAATCGGGAGCTTTCTTT; CDR3: CASSEDESGAFF
J: TRBJ1-5; V: TRBV30; size: NA; D: NA; length: 12; DNA: TGTGCCTGGAGTCAGGAGGACCAGCCCCAGCATTTT; CDR3: CAWSQEDQPQHF
J: TRBJ2-5; V: TRBV12-3/TRBV12-4; size: once; D: TRBD2; length: 15; DNA: TGTGCCAGCAGGCCCAGTAGCGGGATAGGGGAGACCCAGTACTTC; CDR3: CASRPSSGIGETQYF
J: TRBJ1-2; V: TRBV30; size: NA; D: TRBD1; length: 16; DNA: TGTGCCTGGAGTACCCCTTCCGGGACAGGGCTTTATGGCTACACCTTC; CDR3: CAWSTPSGTGLYGYTF
J: TRBJ2-5; V: TRBV3-1; size: NA; D: NA; length: 18; DNA: TGTGCCAGCAGCCAAGGAGGGGGGGCTACAATAGACCAAGAGACCCAGTACTTC; CDR3: CASSQGGGATIDQETQYF
J: TRBJ2-3; V: TRBV6-5; size: NA; D: NA; length: 17; DNA: TGTGCCAGCAGTTACTCTACTGTTAGCAGCGGCACAGATACGCAGTATTTT; CDR3: CASSYSTVSSGTDTQYF
J: TRBJ2-1; V: TRBV15; size: NA; D: TRBD2; length: 19; DNA: TGTGCCACCAGCAGAGATCGGACTAGAGATACTCCCGCCTACAATGAGCAGTTCTTC; CDR3: CATSRDRTRDTPAYNEQFF
J: TRBJ1-1; V: TRBV28; size: NA; D: NA; length: 13; DNA: TGTGCCAGCAGTTCCTGGGGTTACACTGAAGCTTTCTTT; CDR3: CASSSWGYTEAFF
J: TRBJ1-2; V: TRBV20-1; size: NA; D: NA; length: 16; DNA: TGCAGTGCTAGAGCCAGGGGAGGACAGCAAAACTATGGCTACACCTTC; CDR3: CSARARGGQQNYGYTF
J: TRBJ2-7; V: TRBV19; size: NA; D: NA; length: 15; DNA: TGTGCCAGTAGTCCTCGGAGGGGAGGCCTCAACGAGCAGTACTTC; CDR3: CASSPRRGGLNEQYF
J: TRBJ2-5; V: TRBV3-1; size: NA; D: TRBD2; length: 15; DNA: TGTGCCAGCAGCCAGGGGACTAGCGGACAAGAGACCCAGTACTTC; CDR3: CASSQGTSGQETQYF